Sequencing of this T cell receptor beta chain was carried out in a study of Tregs in tolerant kidney transplant recipients. This clone showed up just a few times. Its specificity is unknown. Recipient PBMCs carried a CFSE label and met irradiated graft donor PBMCs for five to seven days before FACS sorting. The method was immunoSEQ multiplex PCR; TCRdb's version includes in-frame clones alone and lacks a portion of them. The sample carries 7,000 to 9,000 clones, approximately 30% recorded once. CDR1 is MDHEN, CDR2 SYDVKM, per germline. The CDR3 length is 15 residues. Trimming took 6 bases from V and 2 from J; bases not matched to a gene: 6.

The specimen was CD8+ T cells from blood cultured with allogeneic cells, collected before the transplant. The chain combines TRBV28 with TRBJ2-1, with TRBD1 matching 8 bases. The TCR originated in a human patient who received a combined kidney and bone marrow transplant. In DNA form, the CDR3 reads TGTGCCAGCAGAAACCGGGACAGGACCTACAATGAGCAGTTCTTC. Translation gives CASRNRDRTYNEQFF.